A single sample gave rise to the 5 T cell receptor beta chains below, sequenced in a study of T cell repertoires in aging, cancer and after chemotherapy. Rearranged V-D-J TRB sequences were amplified with a mixed TRB-A/B primer pool. Each CDR3 protein is one row after TCRdb ran MiXCR on the multiplex PCR reads. Here the sample spans around 6,000 distinct CDR3 sequences, around 20% being singletons. Peripheral blood genomic DNA, not sorted cells or RNA, was the template. Sample: blood. The receptor source for this set is a human donor with a blood cancer.

This clonotype is categorized as medium-sized. The chain joins TRBV6-1 to TRBJ2-7; D is undetermined. The V end lost 3 bases, the J end lost 5 bases, and 5 bases lay between the germline ends. Germline V gives CDR1 MNHNS, CDR2 SASEGT. The CDR3 totals 11 residues. The CDR3 bases are TGTGCCAGCAGTGAGATTAACGAGCAGTACTTC. Its protein is CASSEINEQYF.

By sample share, this clonotype is medium-sized. This sequence joins TRBV12-3 or TRBV12-4 and TRBJ1-2, with a weak D call TRBD1 (5 bases). Trimming stripped 3 bases from V and 3 bases from J, with 11 bases between. There are 14 residues in the CDR3. CDR3: CASSLRGLDYGYTF. DNA for the CDR3: TGTGCCAGCAGTTTGAGGGGCCTAGACTATGGCTACACCTTC.

This clonotype was counted once. The gene calls are TRBV5-6 and TRBJ1-3; no reliable D call. Germline lookup yields CDR1 SGHDT and CDR2 YYEEEE. The V end was cut by 6 bases, the J end by 4 bases, with 2 bases between. This CDR3 is built from 10 residues. This CDR3 reads CASTGNTIYF. DNA for the CDR3: TGTGCCAGCACCGGAAACACCATATATTTT.

By share of the sample, this clonotype is medium-sized. The rearrangement uses TRBV30 and TRBJ2-7; no reliable D call. CDR3 length: 12 residues. CDR1 and CDR2 (germline): GTSNPN, SVGIG (reference sequence). Trimming stripped 1 base from V and 1 base from J, with 5 bases between. The CDR3 DNA reads as TGTGCCTGGAGTGCTGGTTCCTACGAGCAGTACTTC. It is translated as CAWSAGSYEQYF.

By share, this clonotype ranks as medium-sized. The rearrangement links TRBV12-3 or TRBV12-4 to TRBJ2-1; TRBD2 matches at 9 bases. J lost 5 bases, V lost 5 bases, and 10 bases had no gene match. The CDR3 spans 16 residues. The CDR3 sequence is CASSPSDSGRDNEQFF. DNA for the CDR3: TGTGCCAGCAGTCCTTCGGATAGCGGGAGAGACAATGAGCAGTTCTTC.